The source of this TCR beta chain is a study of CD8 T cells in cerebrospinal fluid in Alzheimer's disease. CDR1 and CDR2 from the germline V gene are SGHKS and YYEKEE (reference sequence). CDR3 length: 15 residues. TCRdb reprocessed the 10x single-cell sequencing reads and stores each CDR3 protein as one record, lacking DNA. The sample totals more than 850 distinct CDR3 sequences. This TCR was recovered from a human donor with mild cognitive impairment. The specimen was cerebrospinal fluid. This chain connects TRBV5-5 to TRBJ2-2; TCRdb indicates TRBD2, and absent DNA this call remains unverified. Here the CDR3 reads CASSYGRQPTGELFF.